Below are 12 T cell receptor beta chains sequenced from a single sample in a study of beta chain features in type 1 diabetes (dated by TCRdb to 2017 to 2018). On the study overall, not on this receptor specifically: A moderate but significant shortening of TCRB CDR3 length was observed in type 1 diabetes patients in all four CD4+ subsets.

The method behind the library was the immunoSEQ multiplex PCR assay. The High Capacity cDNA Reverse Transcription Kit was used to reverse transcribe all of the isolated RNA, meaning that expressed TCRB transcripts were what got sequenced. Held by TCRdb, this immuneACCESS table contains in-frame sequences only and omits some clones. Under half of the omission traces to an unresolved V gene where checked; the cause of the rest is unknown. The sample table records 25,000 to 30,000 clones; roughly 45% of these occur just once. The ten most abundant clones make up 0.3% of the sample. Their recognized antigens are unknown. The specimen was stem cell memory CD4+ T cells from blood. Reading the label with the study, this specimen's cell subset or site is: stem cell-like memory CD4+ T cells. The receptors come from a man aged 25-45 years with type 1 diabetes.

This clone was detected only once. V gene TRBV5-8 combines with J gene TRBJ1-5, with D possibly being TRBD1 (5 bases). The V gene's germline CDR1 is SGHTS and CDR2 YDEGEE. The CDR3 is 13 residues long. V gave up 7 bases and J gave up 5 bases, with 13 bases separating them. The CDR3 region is CASGGVGDQPQHF. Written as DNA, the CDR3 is TGTGCCAGCGGGGGGGTTGGTGATCAGCCCCAGCATTTT. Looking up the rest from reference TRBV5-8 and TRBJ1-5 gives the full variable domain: EAGVTQSPTHLIKTRGQQATLRCSPISGHTSVYWYQQALGLGLQFLLWYDEGEERNRGNFPPRFSGRQFPNYSSELNVNALELEDSALYLCASGGVGDQPQHFGDGTRLSIL.

For the CDR3, the DNA is TGTGCCAGCAGCGTATTCGACAGGGGGGAGCAGTACTTC. Translated, it gives CASSVFDRGEQYF. The rearrangement links TRBV9 to TRBJ2-7; TRBD1 aligns across 9 bases. Germline assignment: CDR1 SGDLS and CDR2 YYNGEE. The CDR3 is made up of 13 amino acids. Losses at the gene ends were 1 base for V and 7 bases for J; bases not matched to a gene: 3.

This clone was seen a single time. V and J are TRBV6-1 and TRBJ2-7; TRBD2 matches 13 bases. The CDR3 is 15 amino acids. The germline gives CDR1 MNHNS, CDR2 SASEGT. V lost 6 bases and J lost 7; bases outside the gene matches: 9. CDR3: CASSVGLAGEREQYF. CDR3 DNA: TGTGCCAGCAGCGTCGGACTAGCGGGAGAAAGAGAGCAGTACTTC.

The CDR3 nucleotides are TGTGCCAGCAGTTACTCGAGAGCGGGTGATTACGAGCAGTACTTC. It encodes CASSYSRAGDYEQYF. The gene calls are TRBV6-6 and TRBJ2-7, with a tentative D call TRBD2 (6 bases). The length of the CDR3 is 15 residues. The germline CDR1 and CDR2 sequences are MNHNY and SVGAGI (reference sequence). The V end lost 0 bases, the J end lost 4 bases, and 13 bases lay between the germline ends.

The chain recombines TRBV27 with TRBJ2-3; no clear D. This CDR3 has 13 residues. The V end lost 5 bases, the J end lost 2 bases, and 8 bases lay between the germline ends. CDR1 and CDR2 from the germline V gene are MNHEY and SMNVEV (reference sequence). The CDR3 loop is CASSLTDTDTQYF. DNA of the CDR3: TGTGCCAGCAGTCTGACTGACACAGATACGCAGTATTTT.

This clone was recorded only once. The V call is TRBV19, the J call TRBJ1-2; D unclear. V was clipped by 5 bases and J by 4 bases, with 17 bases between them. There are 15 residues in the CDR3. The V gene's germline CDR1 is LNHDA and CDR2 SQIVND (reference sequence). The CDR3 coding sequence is TGTGCCAGTAGTCCTCGGGGAGTTGGGTCCTATGGCTACACCTTC. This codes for CASSPRGVGSYGYTF.

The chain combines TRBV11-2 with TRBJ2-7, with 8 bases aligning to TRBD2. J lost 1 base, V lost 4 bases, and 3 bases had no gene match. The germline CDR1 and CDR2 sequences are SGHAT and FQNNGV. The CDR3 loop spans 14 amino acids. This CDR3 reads CASSSLADSYEQYF. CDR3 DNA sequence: TGTGCCAGCAGCTCACTAGCGGATTCCTACGAGCAGTACTTC.

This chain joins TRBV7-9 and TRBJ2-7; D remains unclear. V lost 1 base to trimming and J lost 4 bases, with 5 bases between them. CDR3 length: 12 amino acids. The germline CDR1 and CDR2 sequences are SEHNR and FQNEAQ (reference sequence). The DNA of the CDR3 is TGTGCCAGCAGCTTAGTGTCTTACGAGCAGTACTTC. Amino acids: CASSLVSYEQYF.

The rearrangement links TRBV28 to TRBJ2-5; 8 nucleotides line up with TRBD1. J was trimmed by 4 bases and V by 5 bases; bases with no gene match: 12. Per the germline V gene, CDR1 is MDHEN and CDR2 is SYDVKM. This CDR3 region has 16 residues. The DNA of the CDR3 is TGTGCCAGCAGTCCGCATAGGAGGACAGGGATAGAGACCCAGTACTTC. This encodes CASSPHRRTGIETQYF. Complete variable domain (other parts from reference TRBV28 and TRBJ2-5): DVKVTQSSRYLVKRTGEKVFLECVQDMDHENMFWYRQDPGLGLRLIYFSYDVKMKEKGDIPEGYSVSREKKERFSLILESASTNQTSMYLCASSPHRRTGIETQYFGPGTRLLVL.

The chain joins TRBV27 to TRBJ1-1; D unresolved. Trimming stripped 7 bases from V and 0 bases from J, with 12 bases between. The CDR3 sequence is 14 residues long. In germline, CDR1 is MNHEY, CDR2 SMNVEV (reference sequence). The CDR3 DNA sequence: TGTGCCAGCAACCCATTGAACATGAACACTGAAGCTTTCTTT. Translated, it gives CASNPLNMNTEAFF.

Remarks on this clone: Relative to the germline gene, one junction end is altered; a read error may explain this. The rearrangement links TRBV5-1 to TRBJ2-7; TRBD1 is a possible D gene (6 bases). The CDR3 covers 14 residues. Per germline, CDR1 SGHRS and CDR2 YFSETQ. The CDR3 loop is CASSPHRASNEQYF. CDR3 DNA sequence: TGCGCCAGCAGCCCTCACAGGGCCTCCAACGAGCAGTACTTC.

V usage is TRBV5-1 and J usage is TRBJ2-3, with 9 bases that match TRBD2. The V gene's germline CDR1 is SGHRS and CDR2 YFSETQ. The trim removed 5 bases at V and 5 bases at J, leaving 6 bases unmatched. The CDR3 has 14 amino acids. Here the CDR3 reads CASRGGGAGDTQYF. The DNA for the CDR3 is TGCGCCAGCAGAGGCGGGGGGGCTGGAGATACGCAGTATTTT.